This T cell receptor beta chain was sequenced in a study of lymphopenia after photon versus proton radiotherapy. Measured with immunoSEQ multiplex PCR; TCRdb has only the in-frame clones, and not every one. The top ten clones hold approximately 6.5% of a sample with more than 25,000 clones, approximately 87% of them seen once. Overall study findings and caveats: Proton therapy kept repertoires fairly stable, unlike photons, which gained effector/memory cells.

Trimming left V 2 bases short and J 2 bases short, with 4 bases between. In germline, CDR1 is MNHEY, CDR2 SMNVEV (reference sequence). The CDR3 covers 13 residues. A word on this clone: Its antigen remains unidentified.

The sample here was peripheral blood, taken from a patient treated with photon-based radiotherapy. This rearrangement joins TRBV27 to TRBJ2-1; D is ambiguous. This receptor was taken from a woman in her 50s with pancreatic cancer. The DNA for the CDR3 is TGTGCCAGCAGTTTAGGGACCTACAATGAGCAGTTCTTC. Translation gives CASSLGTYNEQFF.